This T cell receptor (beta chain) was identified in a study of blood T cell repertoires in COVID-19. Study-wide context: PBMCs, B-cell-depleted T cells, or T cells were the source of the cDNA or gDNA that made up the material.

This CDR3 comprises 13 residues. The germline V gene has CDR1 SGHRS and CDR2 YFSETQ. The germline V and J ends were trimmed by 4 bases and 10 bases, with 17 bases remaining between them. Original processing notes: Reference gene primers were amplified, and this amplification served to estimate nucleated cell counts. Profiled with immunoSEQ multiplex PCR; TCRdb holds only in-frame clones, not every one. V and J calls and clone size come straight from that table; D and trimming were deduced from the DNA. The repertoire holds about 70,000 clones, with approximately 83% as singletons. Enrolment of Seattle patients took place during active infection, and they were followed longitudinally.

This clonotype originated in a man aged 35-49 years with COVID-19, enrolled during active disease. The gene calls are TRBV5-1 and TRBJ1-1; a possible D gene is TRBD1 (5 bases). The sequenced sample consisted of peripheral blood. DNA for the CDR3: TGCGCCAGCAGCCTCGGCGCGGGGGAAGTAGCTTTCTTT. Translated, it gives CASSLGAGEVAFF.